This T cell receptor (beta chain) emerged from a study of yellow fever vaccine responses in identical twins. Study results and limitations: After vaccination, twins' T cell response reportedly seemed partly convergent, partly personalized.

TCRdb recomputed calls from the RT-PCR reads with MiXCR, one row per CDR3 protein. This sample has over a thousand distinct CDR3 sequences; around 79% occur once, and the top ten carry more than 20%. Germline V gene lookup returns CDR1 SGHAT and CDR2 FQDESV (reference sequence). V lost 0 bases and J lost 9; bases outside the gene matches: 8. This CDR3 region has 16 residues. Comment on this clonotype: Its specificity is unknown.

The receptor was derived from a female donor who received the yellow fever vaccine. The V call is TRBV11-1, the J call TRBJ2-1, with 10 bases lining up with TRBD1. Sequencing was performed on T cells from blood (PBMCs), unsorted or a sorted subset (not recorded which), taken before or after yellow fever vaccination (not recorded which). CDR3 in amino acids: CASSLAMGQGTGEQFF. The CDR3, as DNA: TGTGCCAGCAGCTTAGCGATGGGACAGGGGACGGGTGAGCAGTTCTTC.